The clone carrying this T cell receptor beta chain was observed a handful of times. The antigen is undetermined. Clones were read by immunoSEQ multiplex PCR, and TCRdb kept only the in-frame ones, dropping some. The repertoire holds some 150,000 clones, with approximately 88% as singletons. Trimming removed 1 base from V and 4 bases from J; junction bases left unmatched: 4. The CDR3 totals 15 residues. CDR1 is SGHDT, CDR2 YYEEEE, per germline. The data originate from a study of radiation and T cells in renal cell carcinoma. Study-wide results and caveats: Top tumor clonotypes rose in blood 2 weeks post-radiation, then contracted. Without pretreatment biopsies, baseline tumor clonotype presence was undetermined.

Time point in this sample: blood 2 weeks post-SBRT. Specified treatment: 15 Gy SBRT to primary tumor, nephrectomy 4 weeks later. This renal cell carcinoma was of the clear cell type. The chain is built from TRBV5-6 and TRBJ2-1, with TRBD2 matching 8 bases. The source material was blood, sampled from a patient whose treatment included radiotherapy and nephrectomy. This TCR came from a woman aged 45-65 years with renal cell carcinoma. CDR3 DNA: TGTGCCAGCAGCTTGTCCAGCGGGGGTTACAATGAGCAGTTCTTC. Its translation is CASSLSSGGYNEQFF. Full variable domain (outside the CDR3, taken from reference TRBV5-6 and TRBJ2-1): DAGVTQSPTHLIKTRGQQVTLRCSPKSGHDTVSWYQQALGQGPQFIFQYYEEEERQRGNFPDRFSGHQFPNYSSELNVNALLLGDSALYLCASSLSSGGYNEQFFGPGTRLTVL.